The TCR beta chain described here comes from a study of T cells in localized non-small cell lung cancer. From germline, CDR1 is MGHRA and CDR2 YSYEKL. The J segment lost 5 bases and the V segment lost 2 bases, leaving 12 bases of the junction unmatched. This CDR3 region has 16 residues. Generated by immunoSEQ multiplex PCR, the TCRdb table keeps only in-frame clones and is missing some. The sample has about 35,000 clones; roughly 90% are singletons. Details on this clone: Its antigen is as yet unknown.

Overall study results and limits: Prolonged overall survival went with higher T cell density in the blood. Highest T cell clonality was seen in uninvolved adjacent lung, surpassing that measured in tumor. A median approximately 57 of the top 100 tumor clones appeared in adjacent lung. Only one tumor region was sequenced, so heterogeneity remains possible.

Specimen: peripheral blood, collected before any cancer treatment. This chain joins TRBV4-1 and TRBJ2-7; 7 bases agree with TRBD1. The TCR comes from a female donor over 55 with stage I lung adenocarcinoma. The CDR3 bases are TGCGCCAGCAGCCAACCCAAACTAGACAGGGACCACGAGCAGTACTTC. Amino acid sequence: CASSQPKLDRDHEQYF.